Below are 5 T cell receptor beta chains sequenced from a single sample in a study of cytomegalovirus exposure and HLA in healthy donors. PCR employed 60 Vbeta and 13 Jbeta primers. Generated by immunoSEQ multiplex PCR, the TCRdb table keeps only in-frame clones and is missing some. The sample has some 210,000 clones; about 80% are singletons. The sequencing sample was made of PBMCs. These receptors were taken from a woman in her fifties or sixties in good health and CMV-seropositive.

V is TRBV15 and J is TRBJ2-3; D might be TRBD2 (6 bases). CDR1 and CDR2 from the germline V gene are LNHNV and YYDKDF (reference sequence). Between the trimmed V and J ends, which lost 0 bases and 4 bases, there was a span of 14 bases. There are 16 residues in the CDR3. The CDR3 loop is CATSREGTLGADTQYF. The CDR3 nucleotides read TGTGCCACCAGCAGAGAGGGGACTTTGGGGGCAGATACGCAGTATTTT.

The V call is TRBV19, the J call TRBJ2-3, with 9 bases lining up with TRBD2. The CDR3 runs 15 residues. Germline lookup yields CDR1 LNHDA and CDR2 SQIVND (reference sequence). Trimming at V came to 5 bases and at J to 4 bases, leaving 7 bases not matched to a gene. CDR3: CASSLRGGRADTQYF. The CDR3 DNA sequence: TGTGCCAGTAGTCTGCGGGGGGGCCGAGCAGATACGCAGTATTTT.

The V and J genes are TRBV19 and TRBJ1-3; 7 positions agree with TRBD1. J was trimmed by 0 bases and V by 3 bases; bases with no gene match: 5. The V gene's germline CDR1 is LNHDA and CDR2 SQIVND (reference sequence). This CDR3 is 16 amino acids long. CDR3 nucleotide sequence: TGTGCCAGTAGTATTGGGGGACAGAGCTCTGGAAACACCATATATTTT. Its protein product is CASSIGGQSSGNTIYF.

This clone was observed a single time. The CDR3 here is CASSIAEQETQYF. CDR3 DNA sequence: TGTGCCAGCAGTATAGCGGAGCAAGAGACCCAGTACTTC. The chain joins TRBV6-5 to TRBJ2-5, with D possibly TRBD2 on 6 matching bases. The CDR3 loop spans 13 amino acids. V lost 5 bases, J lost 2 bases, and 9 bases lay in between. The germline CDR1 and CDR2 sequences are MNHEY and SVGAGI.

J is TRBJ2-1 and V is TRBV11-1, with 8 bases aligning to TRBD1. This CDR3 is built from 14 residues. V was pared by 6 bases and J by 15 bases, with 16 bases of the junction left unmatched. Per germline, CDR1 SGHAT and CDR2 FQDESV (reference sequence). In DNA form, the CDR3 reads TGTGCCAGCAGTGGAGACAGGGGCCCCCCGGGTCTGTTCTTC. Protein: CASSGDRGPPGLFF.